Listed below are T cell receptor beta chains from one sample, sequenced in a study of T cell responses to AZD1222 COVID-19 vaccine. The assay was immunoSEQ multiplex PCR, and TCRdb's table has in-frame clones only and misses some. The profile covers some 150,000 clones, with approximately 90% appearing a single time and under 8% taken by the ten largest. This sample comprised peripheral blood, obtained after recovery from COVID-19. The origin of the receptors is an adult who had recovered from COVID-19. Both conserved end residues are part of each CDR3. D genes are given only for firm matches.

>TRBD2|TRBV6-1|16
CASSGVTSGSTDTQYF
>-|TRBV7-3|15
CASSPDRPGTGELFF
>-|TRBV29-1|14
CSVGWGAGGYEQYF
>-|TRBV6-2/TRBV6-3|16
CASSTPTGIPNQPQHF
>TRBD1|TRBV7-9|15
CASSLALGQDYEQYF
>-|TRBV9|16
CASSEGLSIMNTEAFF
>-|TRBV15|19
CATSGLGQTMDLRDYGYTF
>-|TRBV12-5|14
CASGLAPNTGELFF
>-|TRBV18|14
CASSPALGANVLTF
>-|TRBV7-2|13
CASRGQPNQPQHF
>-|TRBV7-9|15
CASSRLGSSNEKLFF
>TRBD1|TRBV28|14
CASRQRTGGYGYTF
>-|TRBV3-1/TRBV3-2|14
CASSQGLSGETQYF
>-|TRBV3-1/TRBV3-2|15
CASSQDGGTNQPQHF
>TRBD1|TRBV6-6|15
CASSSGQGAKNIQYF
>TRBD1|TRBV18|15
CASSPDRGTYNEQFF
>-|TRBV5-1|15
CASSWMAEAYNEQFF
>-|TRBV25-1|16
CASSVMGDRKGYEQYF
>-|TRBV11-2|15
CASSLGFVGSYEQYF
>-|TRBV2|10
CASGYTEAFF
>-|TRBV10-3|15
CATMGDTQGADTQYF
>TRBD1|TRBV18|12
CASSGQRNTIYF
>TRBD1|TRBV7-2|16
CARGDRVTSGANVLTF
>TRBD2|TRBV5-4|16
CASSRGLAGSTDTQYF
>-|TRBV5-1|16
CASSLDARGKDTEAFF
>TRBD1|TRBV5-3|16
CARSTRTGRYTGELFF
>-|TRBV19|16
CASSLGAGAQYQPQHF
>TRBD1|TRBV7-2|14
CASSLTGGEEKLFF
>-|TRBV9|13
CASSVEWRNTIYF
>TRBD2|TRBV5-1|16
CASSLTGLAVQETQYF
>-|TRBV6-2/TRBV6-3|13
CASTPHVNTEAFF
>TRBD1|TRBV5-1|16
CASSLATGQGSYEQYF
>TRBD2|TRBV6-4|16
CASSELANLGYNEQFF
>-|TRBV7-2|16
CASSLVGEIVNTEAFF
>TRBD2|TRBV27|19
CASSLAPPGLVFGRYEQYF
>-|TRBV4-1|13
CASRNRNTGELFF
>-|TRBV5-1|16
CASSLGEGLPVHEQYF
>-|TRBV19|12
CASSIGGGEAFF
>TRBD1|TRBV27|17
CASSLVAGTGGWNTQYF
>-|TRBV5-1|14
CASSLRSPNYGYTF
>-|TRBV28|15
CASGTSGRVRDEQYF
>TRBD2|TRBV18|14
CASSPPTSAYEQYF
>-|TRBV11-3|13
CASSVLSNTEAFF
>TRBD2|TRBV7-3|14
CASSLGGSYNEQFF
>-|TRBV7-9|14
CASSLLRGSTEAFF
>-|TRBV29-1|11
CSAGQQYEQYF